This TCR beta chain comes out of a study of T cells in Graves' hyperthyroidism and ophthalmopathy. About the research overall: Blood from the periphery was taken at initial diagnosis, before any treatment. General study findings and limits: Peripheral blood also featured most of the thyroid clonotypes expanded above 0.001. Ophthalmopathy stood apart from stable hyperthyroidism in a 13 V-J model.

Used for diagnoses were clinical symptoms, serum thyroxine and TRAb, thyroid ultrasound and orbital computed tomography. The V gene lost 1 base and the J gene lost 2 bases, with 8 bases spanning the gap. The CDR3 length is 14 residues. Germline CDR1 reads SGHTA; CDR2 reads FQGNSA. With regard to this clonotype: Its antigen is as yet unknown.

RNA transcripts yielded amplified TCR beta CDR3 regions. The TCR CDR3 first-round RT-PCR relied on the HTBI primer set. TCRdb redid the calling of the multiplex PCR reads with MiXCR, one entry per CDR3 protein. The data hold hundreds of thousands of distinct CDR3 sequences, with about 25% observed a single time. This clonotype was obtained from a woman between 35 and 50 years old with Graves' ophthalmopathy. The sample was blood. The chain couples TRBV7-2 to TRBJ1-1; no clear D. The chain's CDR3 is CASSLGAYNTEAFF. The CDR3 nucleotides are TGTGCCAGCAGCTTAGGGGCGTACAACACTGAAGCTTTCTTT.